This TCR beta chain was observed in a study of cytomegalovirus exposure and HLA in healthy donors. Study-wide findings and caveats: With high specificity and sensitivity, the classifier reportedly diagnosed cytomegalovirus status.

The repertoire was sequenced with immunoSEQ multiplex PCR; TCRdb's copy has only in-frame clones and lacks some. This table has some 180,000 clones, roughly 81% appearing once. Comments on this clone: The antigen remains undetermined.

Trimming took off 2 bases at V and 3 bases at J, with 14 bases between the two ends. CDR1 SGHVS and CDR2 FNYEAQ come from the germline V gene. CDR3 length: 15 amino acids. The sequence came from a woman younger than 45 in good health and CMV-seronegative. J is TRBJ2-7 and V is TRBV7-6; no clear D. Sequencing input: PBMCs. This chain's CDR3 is CASSLIRILCYEQYF. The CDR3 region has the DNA TGTGCCAGCAGCTTAATCCGTATACTTTGCTACGAGCAGTACTTC. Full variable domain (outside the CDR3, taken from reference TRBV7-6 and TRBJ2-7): GAGVSQSPRYKVTKRGQDVALRCDPISGHVSLYWYRQALGQGPEFLTYFNYEAQQDKSGLPNDRFSAERPEGSISTLTIQRTEQRDSAMYRCASSLIRILCYEQYFGPGTRLTVT.